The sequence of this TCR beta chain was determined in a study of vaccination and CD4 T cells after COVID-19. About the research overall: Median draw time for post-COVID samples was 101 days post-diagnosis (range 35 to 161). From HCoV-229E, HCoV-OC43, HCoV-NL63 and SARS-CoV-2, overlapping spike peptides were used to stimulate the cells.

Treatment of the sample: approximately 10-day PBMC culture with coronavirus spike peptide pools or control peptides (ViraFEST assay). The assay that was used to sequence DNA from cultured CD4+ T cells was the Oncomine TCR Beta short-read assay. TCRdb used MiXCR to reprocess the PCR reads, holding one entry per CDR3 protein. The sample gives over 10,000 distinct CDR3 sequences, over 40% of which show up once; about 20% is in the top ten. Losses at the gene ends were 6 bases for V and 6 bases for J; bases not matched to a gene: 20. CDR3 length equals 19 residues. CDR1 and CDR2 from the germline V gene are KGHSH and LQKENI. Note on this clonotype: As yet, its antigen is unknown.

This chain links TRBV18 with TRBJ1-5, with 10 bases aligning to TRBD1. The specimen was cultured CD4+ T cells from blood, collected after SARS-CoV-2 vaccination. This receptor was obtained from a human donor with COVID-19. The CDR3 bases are TGTGCCAGCTCGCCTCGCGGGGCGTTAGGGACAGGGGTTCTTCAGCCCCAGCATTTT. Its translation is CASSPRGALGTGVLQPQHF.